This T cell receptor beta chain was sequenced for a study of blood T cell repertoires in COVID-19. Across the study: Italy, Spain and the United States were the sources of the convalescent and acute COVID-19 samples.

V gave up 3 bases and J gave up 0 bases; unmatched junction bases: 3. The CDR3 is 16 residues long. CDR1 is ENHRY, CDR2 SYGVKD, per germline. How the authors handled the data: Estimates of nucleated cell counts were drawn from the amplification of reference gene primers. Sequenced by immunoSEQ multiplex PCR; TCRdb stores in-frame clones only, minus some. Clone size and V and J calls were adopted from that table, with D and trimming inferred from the DNA. The data show about 74,000 clones, around 83% seen once. The sequencing sample was made of peripheral blood. The clonotype was recovered from an elderly man with acute or convalescent COVID-19. The chain links TRBV10-3 to TRBJ2-1; the match to TRBD2 covers 9 bases. The CDR3 DNA follows: TGTGCCATCAGTGATCCGACTAGCGGCTCCTACAATGAGCAGTTCTTC. It specifies CAISDPTSGSYNEQFF.